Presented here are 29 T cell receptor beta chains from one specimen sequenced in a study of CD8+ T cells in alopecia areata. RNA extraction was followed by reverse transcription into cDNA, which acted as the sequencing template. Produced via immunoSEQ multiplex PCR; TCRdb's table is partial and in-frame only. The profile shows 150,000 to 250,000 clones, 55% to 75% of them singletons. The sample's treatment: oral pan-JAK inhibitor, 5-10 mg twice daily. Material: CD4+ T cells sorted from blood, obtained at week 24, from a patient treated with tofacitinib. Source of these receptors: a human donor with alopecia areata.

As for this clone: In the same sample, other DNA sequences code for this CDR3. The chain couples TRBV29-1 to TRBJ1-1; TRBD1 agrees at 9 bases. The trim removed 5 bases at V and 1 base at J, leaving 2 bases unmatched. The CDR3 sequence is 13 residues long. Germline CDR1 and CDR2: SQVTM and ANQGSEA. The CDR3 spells CSVSGQGNTEAFF. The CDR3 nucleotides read TGCAGCGTTTCGGGACAGGGGAACACTGAAGCTTTCTTT.

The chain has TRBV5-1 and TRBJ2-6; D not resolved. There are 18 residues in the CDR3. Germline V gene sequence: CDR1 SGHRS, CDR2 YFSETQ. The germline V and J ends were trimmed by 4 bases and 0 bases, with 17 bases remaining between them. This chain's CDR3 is CASSKTLKANSGANVLTF. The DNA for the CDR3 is TGCGCCAGCAGCAAAACCTTAAAGGCCAACTCTGGGGCCAACGTCCTGACTTTC.

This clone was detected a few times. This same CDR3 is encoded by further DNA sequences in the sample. CDR3 DNA sequence: TGCGCCAGCAGCCTTAGGGACAGGGGGAACACTGAAGCTTTCTTT. This sequence encodes CASSLRDRGNTEAFF. The J gene is TRBJ1-1, the V gene TRBV4-3, with 10 bases fitting TRBD1. CDR3 length: 15 amino acids. V lost 4 bases to trimming and J lost 1 base; unmatched junction nucleotides: 3. The V gene's germline CDR1 is LGHNA and CDR2 YSLEER.

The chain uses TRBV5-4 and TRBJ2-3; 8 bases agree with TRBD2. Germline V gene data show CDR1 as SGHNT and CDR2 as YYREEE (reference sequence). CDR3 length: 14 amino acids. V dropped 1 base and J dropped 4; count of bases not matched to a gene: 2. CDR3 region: CASSLTLAADTQYF. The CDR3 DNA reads TGTGCCAGCAGCTTGACACTAGCGGCAGATACGCAGTATTTT.

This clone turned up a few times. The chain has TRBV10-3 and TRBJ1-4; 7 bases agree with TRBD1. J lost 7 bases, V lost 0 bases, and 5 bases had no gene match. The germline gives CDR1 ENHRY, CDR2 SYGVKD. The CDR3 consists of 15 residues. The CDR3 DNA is TGTGCCATCAGTGAGTCGAAGGGGGCGAGTGAAAAACTGTTTTTT. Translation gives CAISESKGASEKLFF.

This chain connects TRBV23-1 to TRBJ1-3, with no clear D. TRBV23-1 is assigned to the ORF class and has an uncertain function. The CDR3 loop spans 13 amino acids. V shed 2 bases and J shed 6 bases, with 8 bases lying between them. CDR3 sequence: CASSQGRPNTIYF. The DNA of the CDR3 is TGCGCCAGCAGTCAAGGACGCCCAAACACCATATATTTT.

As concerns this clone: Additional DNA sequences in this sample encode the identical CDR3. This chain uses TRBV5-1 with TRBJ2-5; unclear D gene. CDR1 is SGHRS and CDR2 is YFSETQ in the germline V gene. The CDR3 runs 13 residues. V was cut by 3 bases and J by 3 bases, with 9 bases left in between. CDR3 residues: CASSSSGEETQYF. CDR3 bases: TGCGCCAGCAGCTCGTCTGGAGAAGAGACCCAGTACTTC.

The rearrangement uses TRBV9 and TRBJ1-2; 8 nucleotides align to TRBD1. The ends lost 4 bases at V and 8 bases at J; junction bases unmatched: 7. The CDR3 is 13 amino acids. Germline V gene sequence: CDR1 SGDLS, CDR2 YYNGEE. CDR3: CASSPRTGLGYTF. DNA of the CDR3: TGTGCCAGCAGCCCTCGGACAGGGCTCGGCTACACCTTC.

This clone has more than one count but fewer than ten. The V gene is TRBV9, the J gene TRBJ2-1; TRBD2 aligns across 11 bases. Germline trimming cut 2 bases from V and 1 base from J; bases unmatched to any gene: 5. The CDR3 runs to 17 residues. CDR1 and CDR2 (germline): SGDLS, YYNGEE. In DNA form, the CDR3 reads TGTGCCAGCAGCGTTACCGGGACTAGCGGATCCTACAATGAGCAGTTCTTC. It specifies CASSVTGTSGSYNEQFF. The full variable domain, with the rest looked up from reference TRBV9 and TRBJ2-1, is DSGVTQTPKHLITATGQRVTLRCSPRSGDLSVYWYQQSLDQGLQFLIQYYNGEERAKGNILERFSAQQFPDLHSELNLSSLELGDSALYFCASSVTGTSGSYNEQFFGPGTRLTVL.

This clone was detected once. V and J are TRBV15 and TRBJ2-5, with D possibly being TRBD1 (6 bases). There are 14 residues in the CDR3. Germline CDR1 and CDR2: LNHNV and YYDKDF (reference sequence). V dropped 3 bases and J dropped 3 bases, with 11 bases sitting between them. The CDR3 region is CATSSWAGEETQYF. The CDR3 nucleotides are TGTGCCACCAGCAGCTGGGCAGGGGAAGAGACCCAGTACTTC. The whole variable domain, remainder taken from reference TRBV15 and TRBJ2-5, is DAMVIQNPRYQVTQFGKPVTLSCSQTLNHNVMYWYQQKSSQAPKLLFHYYDKDFNNEADTPDNFQSRRPNTSFCFLDIRSPGLGDTAMYLCATSSWAGEETQYFGPGTRLLVL.

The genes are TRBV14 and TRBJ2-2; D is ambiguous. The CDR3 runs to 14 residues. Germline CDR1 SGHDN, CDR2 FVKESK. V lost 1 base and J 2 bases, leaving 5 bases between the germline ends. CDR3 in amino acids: CASSQAVNTGELFF. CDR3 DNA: TGTGCCAGCAGCCAAGCAGTTAACACCGGGGAGCTGTTTTTT.

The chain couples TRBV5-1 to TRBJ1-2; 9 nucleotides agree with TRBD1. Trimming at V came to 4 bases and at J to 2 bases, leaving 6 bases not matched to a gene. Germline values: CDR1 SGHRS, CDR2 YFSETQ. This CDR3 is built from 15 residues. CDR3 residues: CASSRGQGGNYGYTF. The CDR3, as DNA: TGCGCCAGCAGCCGGGGACAGGGTGGAAACTATGGCTACACCTTC. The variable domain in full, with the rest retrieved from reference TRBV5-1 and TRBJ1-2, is KAGVTQTPRYLIKTRGQQVTLSCSPISGHRSVSWYQQTPGQGLQFLFEYFSETQRNKGNFPGRFSGRQFSNSRSEMNVSTLELGDSALYLCASSRGQGGNYGYTFGSGTRLTVV.

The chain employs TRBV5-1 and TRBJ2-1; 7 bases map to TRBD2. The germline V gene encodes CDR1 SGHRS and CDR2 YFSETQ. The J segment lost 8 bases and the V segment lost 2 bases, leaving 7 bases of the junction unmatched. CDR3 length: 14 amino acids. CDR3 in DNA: TGCGCCAGCAGCTTTGCGGGGGTGGGAGATGAGCAGTTCTTC. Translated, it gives CASSFAGVGDEQFF.

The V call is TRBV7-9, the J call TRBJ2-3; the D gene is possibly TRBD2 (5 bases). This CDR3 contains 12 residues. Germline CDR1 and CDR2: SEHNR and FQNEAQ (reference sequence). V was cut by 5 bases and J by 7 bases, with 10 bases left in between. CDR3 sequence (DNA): TGTGCCAGCAGCCTACCGGGGAATACGCAGTATTTT. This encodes CASSLPGNTQYF.

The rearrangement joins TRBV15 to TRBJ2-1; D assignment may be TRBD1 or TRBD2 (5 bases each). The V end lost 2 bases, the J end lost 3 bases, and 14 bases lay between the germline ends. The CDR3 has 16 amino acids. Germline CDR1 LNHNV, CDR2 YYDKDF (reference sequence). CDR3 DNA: TGTGCCACCAGCAGACCCGCCGGGACGGTCTACAATGAGCAGTTCTTC. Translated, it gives CATSRPAGTVYNEQFF. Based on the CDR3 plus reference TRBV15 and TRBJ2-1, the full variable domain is DAMVIQNPRYQVTQFGKPVTLSCSQTLNHNVMYWYQQKSSQAPKLLFHYYDKDFNNEADTPDNFQSRRPNTSFCFLDIRSPGLGDTAMYLCATSRPAGTVYNEQFFGPGTRLTVL.

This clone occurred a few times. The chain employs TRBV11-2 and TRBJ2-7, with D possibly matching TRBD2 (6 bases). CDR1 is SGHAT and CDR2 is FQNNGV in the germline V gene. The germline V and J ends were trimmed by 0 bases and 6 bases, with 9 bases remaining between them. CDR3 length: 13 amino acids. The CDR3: CASSLESSGEQYF. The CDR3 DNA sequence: TGTGCCAGCAGCTTAGAGAGTAGCGGCGAGCAGTACTTC.

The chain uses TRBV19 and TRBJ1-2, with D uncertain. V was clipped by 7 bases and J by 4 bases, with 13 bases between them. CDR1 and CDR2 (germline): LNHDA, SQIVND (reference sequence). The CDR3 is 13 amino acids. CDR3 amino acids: CASTPIPGYGYTF. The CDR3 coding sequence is TGTGCCAGTACCCCAATCCCCGGCTATGGCTACACCTTC.

CDR3 coding DNA: TGTGCCATCAGTGAGTCCGCCGAGACCCAGTACTTC. Translated: CAISESAETQYF. This rearrangement joins TRBV10-3 to TRBJ2-5; D call uncertain. In germline, CDR1 is ENHRY, CDR2 SYGVKD. This CDR3 region has 12 residues. Trimming removed 0 bases at V and 5 bases at J, with 4 bases between.

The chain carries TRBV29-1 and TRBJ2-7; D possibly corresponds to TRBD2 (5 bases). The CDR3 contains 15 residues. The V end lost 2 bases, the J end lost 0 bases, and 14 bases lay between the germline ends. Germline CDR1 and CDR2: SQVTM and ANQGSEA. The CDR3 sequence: CSVESSGGRSYEQYF. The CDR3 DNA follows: TGCAGCGTTGAATCGTCGGGCGGGCGCTCCTACGAGCAGTACTTC.

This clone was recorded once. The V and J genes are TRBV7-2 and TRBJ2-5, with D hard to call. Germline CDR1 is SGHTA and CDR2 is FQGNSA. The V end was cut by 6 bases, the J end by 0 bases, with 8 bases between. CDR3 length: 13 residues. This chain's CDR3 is CASRVSDQETQYF. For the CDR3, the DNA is TGTGCCAGCAGGGTCTCGGACCAAGAGACCCAGTACTTC.

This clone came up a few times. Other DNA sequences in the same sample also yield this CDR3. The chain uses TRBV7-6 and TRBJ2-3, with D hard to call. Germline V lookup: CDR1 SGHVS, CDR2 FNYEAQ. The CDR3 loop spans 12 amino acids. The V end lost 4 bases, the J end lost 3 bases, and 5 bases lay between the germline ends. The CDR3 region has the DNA TGTGCCAGCAGCTCCAGTACAGATACGCAGTATTTT. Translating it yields CASSSSTDTQYF.

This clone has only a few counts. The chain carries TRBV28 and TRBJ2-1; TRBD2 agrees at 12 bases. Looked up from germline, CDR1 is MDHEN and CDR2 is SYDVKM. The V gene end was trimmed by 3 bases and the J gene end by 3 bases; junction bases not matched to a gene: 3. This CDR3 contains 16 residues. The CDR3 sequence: CASSFLAGGRYNEQFF. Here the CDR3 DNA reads TGTGCCAGCAGTTTTCTAGCGGGAGGGCGCTACAATGAGCAGTTCTTC.

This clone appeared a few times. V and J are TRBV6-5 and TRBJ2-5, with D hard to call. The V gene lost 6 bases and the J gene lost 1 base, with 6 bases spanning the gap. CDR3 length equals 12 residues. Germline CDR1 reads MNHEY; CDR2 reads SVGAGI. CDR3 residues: CASRGIQETQYF. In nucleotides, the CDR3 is TGTGCCAGCAGGGGCATCCAAGAGACCCAGTACTTC.

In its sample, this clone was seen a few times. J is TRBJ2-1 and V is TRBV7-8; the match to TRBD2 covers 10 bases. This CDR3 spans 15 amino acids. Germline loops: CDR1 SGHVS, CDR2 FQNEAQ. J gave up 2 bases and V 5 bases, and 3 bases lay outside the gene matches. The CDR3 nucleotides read TGTGCCAGCAGCCAACTAGCGGGGACCTACAATGAGCAGTTCTTC. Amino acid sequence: CASSQLAGTYNEQFF.

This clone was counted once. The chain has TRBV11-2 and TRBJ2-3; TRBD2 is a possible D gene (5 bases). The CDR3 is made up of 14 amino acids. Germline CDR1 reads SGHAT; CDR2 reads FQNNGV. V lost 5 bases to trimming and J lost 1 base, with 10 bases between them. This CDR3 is CASSPSRRTDTQYF. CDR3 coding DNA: TGTGCCAGCAGCCCTAGCCGACGCACAGATACGCAGTATTTT.

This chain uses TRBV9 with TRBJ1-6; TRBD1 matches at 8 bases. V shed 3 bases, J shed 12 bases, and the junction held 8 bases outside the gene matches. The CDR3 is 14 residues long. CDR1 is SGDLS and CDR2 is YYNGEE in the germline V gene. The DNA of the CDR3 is TGTGCCAGCAGCGCCCGGGACAGGTCCGGACCCCTCCACTTT. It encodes CASSARDRSGPLHF.

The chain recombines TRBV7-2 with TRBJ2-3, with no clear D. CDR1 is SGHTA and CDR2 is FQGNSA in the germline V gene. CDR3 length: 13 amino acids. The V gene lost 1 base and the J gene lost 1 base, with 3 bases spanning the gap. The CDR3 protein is CASSLVGTDTQYF. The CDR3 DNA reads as TGTGCCAGCAGCTTAGTAGGCACAGATACGCAGTATTTT. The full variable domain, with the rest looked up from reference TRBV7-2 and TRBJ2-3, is GAGVSQSPSNKVTEKGKDVELRCDPISGHTALYWYRQSLGQGLEFLIYFQGNSAPDKSGLPSDRFSAERTGGSVSTLTIQRTQQEDSAVYLCASSLVGTDTQYFGPGTRLTVL.

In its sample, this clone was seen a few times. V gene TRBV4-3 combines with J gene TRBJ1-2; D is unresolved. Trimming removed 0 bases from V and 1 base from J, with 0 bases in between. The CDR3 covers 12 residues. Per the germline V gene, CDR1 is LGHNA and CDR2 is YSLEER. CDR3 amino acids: CASSQDNYGYTF. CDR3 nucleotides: TGCGCCAGCAGCCAAGATAACTATGGCTACACCTTC.

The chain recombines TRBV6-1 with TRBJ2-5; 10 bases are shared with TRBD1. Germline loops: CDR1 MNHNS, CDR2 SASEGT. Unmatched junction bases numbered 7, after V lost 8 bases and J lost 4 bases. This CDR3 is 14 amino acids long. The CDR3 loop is CASGGTGVGETQYF. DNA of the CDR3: TGTGCCAGCGGAGGGACAGGGGTGGGAGAGACCCAGTACTTC.